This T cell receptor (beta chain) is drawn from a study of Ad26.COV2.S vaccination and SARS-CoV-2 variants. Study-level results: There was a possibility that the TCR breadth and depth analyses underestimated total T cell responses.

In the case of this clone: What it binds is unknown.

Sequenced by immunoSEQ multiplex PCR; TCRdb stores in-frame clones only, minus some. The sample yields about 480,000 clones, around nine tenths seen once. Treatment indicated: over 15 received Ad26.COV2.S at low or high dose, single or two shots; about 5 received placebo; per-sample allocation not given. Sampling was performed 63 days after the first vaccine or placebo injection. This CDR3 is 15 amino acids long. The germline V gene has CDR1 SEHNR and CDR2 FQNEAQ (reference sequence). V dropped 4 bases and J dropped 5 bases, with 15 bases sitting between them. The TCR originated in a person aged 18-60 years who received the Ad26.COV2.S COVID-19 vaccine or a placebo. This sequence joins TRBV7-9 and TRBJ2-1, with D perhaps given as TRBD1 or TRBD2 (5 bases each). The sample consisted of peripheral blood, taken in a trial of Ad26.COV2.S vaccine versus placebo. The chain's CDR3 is CASSSRDPLNNEQFF. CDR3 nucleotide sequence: TGTGCCAGCAGCTCCCGGGACCCTTTAAACAATGAGCAGTTCTTC.